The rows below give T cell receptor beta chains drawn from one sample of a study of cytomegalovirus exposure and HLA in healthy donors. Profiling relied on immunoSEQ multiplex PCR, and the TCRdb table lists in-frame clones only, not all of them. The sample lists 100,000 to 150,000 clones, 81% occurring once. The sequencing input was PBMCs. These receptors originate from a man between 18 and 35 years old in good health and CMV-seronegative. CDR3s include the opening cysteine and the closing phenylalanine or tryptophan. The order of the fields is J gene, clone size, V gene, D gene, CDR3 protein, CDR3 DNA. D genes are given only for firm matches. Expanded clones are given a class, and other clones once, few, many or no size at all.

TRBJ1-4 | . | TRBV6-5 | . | CASSYESNEKLFF | TGTGCCAGCAGTTATGAGAGTAATGAAAAACTGTTTTTT
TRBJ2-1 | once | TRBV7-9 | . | CASSLSGQNNEQFF | TGTGCCAGCAGCTTATCAGGGCAGAACAATGAGCAGTTCTTC
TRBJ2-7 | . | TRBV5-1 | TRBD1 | CASSWTGYEQYF | TGCGCCAGCAGTTGGACAGGGTACGAGCAGTACTTC
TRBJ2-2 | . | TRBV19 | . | CASSSRGYTGELFF | TGTGCCAGTAGTTCGCGGGGATACACCGGGGAGCTGTTTTTT
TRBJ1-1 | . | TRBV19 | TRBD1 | CASSIVGTGGQAFF | TGTGCCAGTAGTATAGTTGGGACAGGCGGGCAAGCTTTCTTT
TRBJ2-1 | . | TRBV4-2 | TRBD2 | CASSQRSSGGANYNEQFF | TGTGCCAGCAGCCAACGTAGCAGCGGGGGGGCCAACTACAATGAGCAGTTCTTC
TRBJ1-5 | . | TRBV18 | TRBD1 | CASSPTGGVGGNQPQHF | TGTGCCAGCTCACCGACAGGGGGGGTCGGAGGGAATCAGCCCCAGCATTTT
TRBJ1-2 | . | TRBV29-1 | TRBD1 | CSVEKGQGDGYTF | TGCAGCGTTGAAAAAGGACAGGGGGATGGCTACACCTTC
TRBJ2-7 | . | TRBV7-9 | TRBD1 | CASSPPAGTVSYEQYF | TGTGCCAGCAGCCCCCCCGCCGGGACAGTCTCCTACGAGCAGTACTTC
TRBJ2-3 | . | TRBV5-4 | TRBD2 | CASSSPGWTSGGSTDTQYF | TGTGCCAGCAGCTCTCCCGGGTGGACTAGCGGGGGTTCCACAGATACGCAGTATTTT
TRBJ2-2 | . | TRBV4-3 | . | CASSQRDGGTRTGELFF | TGCGCCAGCAGCCAGCGAGACGGGGGAACGCGGACCGGGGAGCTGTTTTTT
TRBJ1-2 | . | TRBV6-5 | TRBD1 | CASSASGTGSGYTF | TGTGCCAGCAGTGCCTCCGGGACAGGGAGTGGCTACACCTTC
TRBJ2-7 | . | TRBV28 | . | CASTVVSSSYEQYF | TGTGCCAGCACGGTCGTATCTAGCTCCTACGAGCAGTACTTC
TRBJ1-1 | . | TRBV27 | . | CASSDRNTEAFF | TGTGCCAGCAGCGACAGGAACACTGAAGCTTTCTTT
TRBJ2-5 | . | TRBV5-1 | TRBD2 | CASSSGTSGETQYF | TGCGCCAGCAGCTCAGGGACTAGCGGGGAGACCCAGTACTTC
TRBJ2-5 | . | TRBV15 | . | CATSRDTEETQYF | TGTGCCACCAGCAGAGACACGGAAGAGACCCAGTACTTC
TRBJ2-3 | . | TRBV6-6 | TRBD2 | CASRGGGSTDTQYF | TGTGCCAGCCGGGGGGGAGGCAGCACAGATACGCAGTATTTT
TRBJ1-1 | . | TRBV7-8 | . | CASSGLENTEAFF | TGTGCCAGCAGCGGCCTCGAGAACACTGAAGCTTTCTTT
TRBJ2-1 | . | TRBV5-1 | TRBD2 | CASSLAAGVGEQFF | TGCGCCAGCAGCTTAGCAGCGGGGGTGGGTGAGCAGTTCTTC
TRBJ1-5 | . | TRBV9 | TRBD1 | CASSVGDRGGNQPQHF | TGTGCCAGCAGCGTAGGGGACAGGGGCGGCAATCAGCCCCAGCATTTT
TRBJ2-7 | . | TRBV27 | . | CASSSQGYEQYF | TGTGCCAGCAGTTCGCAGGGTTACGAGCAGTACTTC
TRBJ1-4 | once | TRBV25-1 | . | CASSGHRLNNEKLFF | TGTGCCAGCAGTGGCCACAGGCTTAATAATGAAAAACTGTTTTTT
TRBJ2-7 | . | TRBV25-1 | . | CASSDNLGSSYEQYF | TGTGCCAGCAGTGATAACTTGGGGAGCTCCTACGAGCAGTACTTC
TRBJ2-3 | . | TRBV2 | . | CASSEATVETQYF | TGTGCCAGCAGTGAAGCAACCGTCGAGACGCAGTATTTT
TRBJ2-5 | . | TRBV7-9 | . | CASSLAPLQETQYF | TGTGCCAGCAGCTTAGCCCCCCTACAAGAGACCCAGTACTTC
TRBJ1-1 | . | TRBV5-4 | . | CASSDSAGPREAFF | TGTGCCAGCAGTGATTCCGCTGGGCCTCGTGAAGCTTTCTTT
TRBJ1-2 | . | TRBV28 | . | CASSLGQGYYGYTF | TGTGCCAGCAGTTTGGGGCAGGGGTATTATGGCTACACCTTC
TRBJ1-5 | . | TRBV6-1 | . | CASSHRDNQPQHF | TGTGCCAGCAGTCACAGGGACAATCAGCCCCAGCATTTT
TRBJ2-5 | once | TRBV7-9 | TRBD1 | CASSSRDRPPGETQYF | TGTGCCAGCAGCTCCCGGGACAGACCTCCCGGGGAGACCCAGTACTTC
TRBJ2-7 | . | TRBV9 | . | CASSVGSEPYEQYF | TGTGCCAGCAGCGTAGGGTCAGAACCCTACGAGCAGTACTTC
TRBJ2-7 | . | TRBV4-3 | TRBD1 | CASSQTAGTGYSYEQYF | TGCGCCAGCAGCCAAACCGCCGGGACAGGGTACTCCTACGAGCAGTACTTC
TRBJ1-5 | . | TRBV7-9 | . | CASSLGGYSNQPQHF | TGTGCCAGCAGCTTAGGAGGGTATAGCAATCAGCCCCAGCATTTT